This T cell receptor (beta chain) was identified during a study of Ad26.COV2.S vaccination and SARS-CoV-2 variants. Study as a whole: In the study, Ad26.COV2.S was injected intramuscularly once, or twice 56 days apart.

Documented treatment: roughly 20 received Ad26.COV2.S at low or high dose, single or two shots; about 5 received placebo; per-sample allocation not given. Sampling happened 63 days after the first vaccine or placebo injection. Only in-frame clones appear in the TCRdb table, and some are missing; sequencing was by immunoSEQ multiplex PCR. The sample records roughly 300,000 clones, about 85% being singletons. As to this clone: The antigen remains undetermined.

Germline V gives CDR1 LGHNA, CDR2 YSLEER. Trimming pared 3 bases from V and 7 bases from J, leaving 10 bases between. CDR3 length: 13 amino acids. Study outcomes and limitations: Reports say spike-specific CD8+ and CD4+ T cell responses covered substantial breadth after vaccination. Vaccinees displayed broader spike-specific TCR repertoires than placebo recipients.

The chain couples TRBV4-3 to TRBJ1-3; D is undetermined. The source is a person aged 18-65 years who received the Ad26.COV2.S COVID-19 vaccine or a placebo. Material: peripheral blood, obtained in a trial of Ad26.COV2.S vaccine versus placebo. CDR3 in amino acids: CASSHPGGNTIYF. CDR3 coding DNA: TGCGCCAGCAGCCACCCGGGAGGGAACACCATATATTTT.